These 10 T cell receptor beta chains share one sample of origin, sequenced in a study of T cells after yellow fever vaccination. TCRdb re-analysed the 5' RACE reads in MiXCR, keeping a single row per CDR3 protein. This table has approximately 600,000 distinct CDR3 sequences, approximately 13% appearing once. The sequenced sample was PBMCs, obtained on the day of the yellow fever booster vaccination. These receptors all stem from a man aged 25-40 years who received the YFV17D yellow fever vaccine.

This clonotype was seen a few times. This sequence joins TRBV24-1 and TRBJ2-1, with D unclear. CDR3 size: 12 residues. Germline V lookup: CDR1 KGHDR, CDR2 SFDVKD. Trimming pared 5 bases from V and 9 bases from J, leaving 10 bases between. Here the CDR3 reads CATSAQNTEQFF. In DNA form, the CDR3 reads TGTGCCACCAGTGCCCAAAACACTGAGCAGTTCTTC.

This clonotype was seen only a few times. This chain connects TRBV24-1 to TRBJ1-2; 11 nucleotides line up with TRBD1. The CDR3 is 15 residues long. Trimming took 2 bases from V and 6 from J; bases not matched to a gene: 4. CDR1 is KGHDR and CDR2 is SFDVKD in the germline V gene. CDR3 coding DNA: TGTGCCACCAGTGATTCTGGACAGGGGGCTCATGGCTACACCTTC. Translation gives CATSDSGQGAHGYTF.

This clonotype was seen a few times. At one end the junction does not follow the germline gene, possibly because of a read error. The chain recombines TRBV7-2 with TRBJ2-7, with 11 bases fitting TRBD2. The CDR3 contains 14 residues. The germline CDR1 and CDR2 sequences are SGHTA and FQGNSA. The CDR3 DNA reads TGTGCCAGCAACTTACTAGCGGGAGTGGCCGAGCAGTACTTC. Its protein product is CASNLLAGVAEQYF.

This clonotype showed up just a few times. The chain joins TRBV3-1 to TRBJ2-7; 7 nucleotides match TRBD2. Unmatched junction bases numbered 4, after V lost 1 base and J lost 1 base. The CDR3 is made up of 15 amino acids. Germline CDR1 and CDR2: LGHDT and YNNKEL (reference sequence). The CDR3 sequence: CASSQAASGSYEQYF. The CDR3 region has the DNA TGTGCCAGCAGCCAAGCGGCTAGCGGTTCCTACGAGCAGTACTTC.

This clonotype was recorded a few times. V is TRBV14 and J is TRBJ2-5, with D tentatively TRBD1 (5 bases). V lost 2 bases, J lost 3 bases, and 10 bases lay in between. Germline-derived CDR1 and CDR2 are SGHDN and FVKESK. The CDR3 is 14 residues long. In nucleotides, the CDR3 is TGTGCCAGCAGCCAACGGACAAGGGAAGAGACCCAGTACTTC. Its protein is CASSQRTREETQYF. Variable domain in full (rest from reference TRBV14 and TRBJ2-5): EAGVTQFPSHSVIEKGQTVTLRCDPISGHDNLYWYRRVMGKEIKFLLHFVKESKQDESGMPNNRFLAERTGGTYSTLKVQPAELEDSGVYFCASSQRTREETQYFGPGTRLLVL.

Points on this clonotype: A junction end diverges from the germline sequence, so it may reflect a read error. The chain has TRBV6-1 and TRBJ2-1; 14 nucleotides line up with TRBD2. Germline V gene sequence: CDR1 MNHNS, CDR2 SASEGT. CDR3 length equals 19 residues. The CDR3 DNA reads as TGTGCCAGCAGTGAAATGGGACTAGCGGGAGTCGCCGTCTACAAAGAGCAGTTCTTC. Amino acid sequence: CASSEMGLAGVAVYKEQFF.

This clonotype was observed a handful of times. V is TRBV20-1 and J is TRBJ2-5, with TRBD1 matching over 9 bases. Per germline, CDR1 DFQATT and CDR2 SNEGSKA (reference sequence). The CDR3 runs to 14 residues. Trimming cost V 1 base and J 3 bases; bases outside gene matches: 3. The CDR3 loop is CSARAGQGKETQYF. The DNA of the CDR3 is TGCAGTGCTAGAGCAGGACAGGGGAAAGAGACCCAGTACTTC.

Many counts were recorded for this clonotype. The chain links TRBV11-3 to TRBJ2-1; TRBD2 agrees at 7 bases. The CDR3 extends over 14 amino acids. In germline, CDR1 is SGHNT, CDR2 YENEEA. The V gene end was trimmed by 4 bases and the J gene end by 7 bases; junction bases not matched to a gene: 7. The CDR3 bases are TGTGCCAGCAGCTACGGGGGGAGTAGTAATGAGCAGTTCTTC. Amino acids: CASSYGGSSNEQFF.

The chain couples TRBV20-1 to TRBJ2-3; 9 nucleotides agree with TRBD2. Germline CDR1 is DFQATT and CDR2 is SNEGSKA (reference sequence). CDR3 length: 13 residues. V lost 5 bases, J lost 8 bases, and 8 bases stayed unmatched. The CDR3 nucleotides are TGCAGTGCTTTCCTAGCGGGACGGATTACGCAGTATTTT. Protein sequence: CSAFLAGRITQYF.

The chain recombines TRBV5-4 with TRBJ2-1; 10 nucleotides match TRBD2. The germline V gene encodes CDR1 SGHNT and CDR2 YYREEE (reference sequence). The length of the CDR3 is 16 residues. V was clipped by 3 bases and J by 10 bases; unmatched bases: 13. The CDR3 loop reads CASSSETSGTSREQFF. The CDR3 region has the DNA TGTGCCAGCAGCTCAGAAACTAGCGGGACCTCTCGGGAGCAGTTCTTC.